This is a list of T cell receptor beta chains from one sample in a study of blood T cell repertoires in COVID-19. Generated by immunoSEQ multiplex PCR, the TCRdb table keeps only in-frame clones and is missing some. Here the sample spans approximately 170,000 clones, around 83% being singletons. Material for sequencing was peripheral blood. These receptors were taken from a man in his 70s who had recovered from COVID-19. Both conserved end residues are part of each CDR3. The D gene is left open where the match is weak. Expanded clones are given a class, and other clones once, few, many or no size at all.

d_gene	abundance	v_gene	j_gene	len	CDR3nt	CDR3aa
-	-	TRBV6-5	TRBJ2-1	15	TGTGCCAGCACCCCAAGGCGGGGCGCGGGGAATGAGCAGTTCTTC	CASTPRRGAGNEQFF
-	-	TRBV20-1	TRBJ2-1	15	TGCAGTGCTAGTGGACTGAGAAGCTCCTACAATGAGCAGTTCTTC	CSASGLRSSYNEQFF
TRBD2	-	TRBV11-2	TRBJ2-1	15	TGTGCCAGCAGCTTAGGAGCGGGAGTACTAAATGAGCAGTTCTTC	CASSLGAGVLNEQFF
TRBD1	-	TRBV24-1	TRBJ1-1	15	TGTGCCACCAGTGATTTTAGACAGGGTCGAACTGAAGCTTTCTTT	CATSDFRQGRTEAFF
-	few	TRBV6-5	TRBJ1-5	14	TGTGCCAGCAGTAAGGGACTCACCGTTCAGCCCCAGCATTTT	CASSKGLTVQPQHF
-	few	TRBV10-3	TRBJ1-3	16	TGTGCCATCAGTGGGACATCGGTTTACTCTGGAAACACCATATATTTT	CAISGTSVYSGNTIYF
-	few	TRBV9	TRBJ2-1	15	TGTGCCAGCAGCGCTCTTGGCGGGATCTACAATGAGCAGTTCTTC	CASSALGGIYNEQFF
-	-	TRBV5-4	TRBJ2-1	16	TGTGCCAGCAGCTTGGCCGGCGGCCACTCCTACAATGAGCAGTTCTTC	CASSLAGGHSYNEQFF
-	-	TRBV4-3	TRBJ2-2	14	TGCGCCAGCAGCCAAGACCAGGGCCCCGGGGAGCTGTTTTTT	CASSQDQGPGELFF
TRBD1	-	TRBV6-6	TRBJ2-2	14	TGTGCCAGCAGATCGCCAGGGGGCGCGGAGGAGCTGTTTTTT	CASRSPGGAEELFF
TRBD1	-	TRBV5-4	TRBJ2-2	16	TGTGCCAGCAGCTACCAGCGAGGGGGCTTCACCGGGGAGCTGTTTTTT	CASSYQRGGFTGELFF
-	-	TRBV28	TRBJ2-2	15	TGTGCCAGCAGGCAGGGACTCGCGAACACCGGGGAGCTGTTTTTT	CASRQGLANTGELFF
TRBD1	-	TRBV10-1	TRBJ2-7	14	TGCGCCAGCAGTGATCAGGGGGCCTTGAGCGAGCAGTACTTC	CASSDQGALSEQYF
TRBD2	many	TRBV13	TRBJ2-1	18	TGTGCCAGCAGGCCCGGGACTAGCGGGAGGGCCTTCTACAATGAGCAGTTCTTC	CASRPGTSGRAFYNEQFF
-	once	TRBV6-5	TRBJ2-3	14	TGTGCCAGCAGACGGAGTTCTAGCACAGATACGCAGTATTTT	CASRRSSSTDTQYF
TRBD2	-	TRBV4-2	TRBJ2-7	18	TGTGCCAGCAGCCAAGTCGCGGCTAGCGGGAGTGGTGGCTACGAGCAGTACTTC	CASSQVAASGSGGYEQYF
TRBD1	-	TRBV5-1	TRBJ2-3	15	TGCGCCAGCAGCGAAGGACAGGGGGCGCTGAATACGCAGTATTTT	CASSEGQGALNTQYF
TRBD2	-	TRBV4-1	TRBJ2-5	18	TGCGCCAGCAGCCAAGATCGGATACTAGCGGGAGTTTCGGAGACCCAGTACTTC	CASSQDRILAGVSETQYF
TRBD2	-	TRBV18	TRBJ2-2	18	TGTGCCAGCTCACTGACTAGCGGGACGGCGACATCGGCAGGGGAGCTGTTTTTT	CASSLTSGTATSAGELFF
-	few	TRBV6-2/TRBV6-3	TRBJ1-1	17	TGTGCCAGCAGTTACCCACTAAGCCCGACCACGACCACTGAAGCTTTCTTT	CASSYPLSPTTTTEAFF
-	few	TRBV29-1	TRBJ1-4	13	TGCAGCGTTGGTCAAAGGCGGGGTGAAAAACTGTTTTTT	CSVGQRRGEKLFF
TRBD2	-	TRBV7-9	TRBJ2-6	19	TGTGCCAGCAGCTTGGGACTAGCGGGAGGGCCTTGGGGGGCCAACGTCCTGACTTTC	CASSLGLAGGPWGANVLTF
-	-	TRBV18	TRBJ1-5	17	TGTGCCAGCTCACCACCGGGCGGGCCAGTTGGGAATCAGCCCCAGCATTTT	CASSPPGGPVGNQPQHF
-	-	TRBV11-2	TRBJ2-5	15	TGTGCCAGCAGCCAATCCCGACAGTCTAAAGAGACCCAGTACTTC	CASSQSRQSKETQYF
-	-	TRBV6-5	TRBJ2-1	11	TGTGCCAGCAGGGGGCTTAATGAGCAGTTCTTC	CASRGLNEQFF
-	-	TRBV18	TRBJ1-5	13	TGTGCCAGCTCACCGCAGGGGCGGGAGCCCCAGCATTTT	CASSPQGREPQHF
-	-	TRBV7-2	TRBJ1-1	13	TGTGCCAGCAGCGCCCAGTGGACAGCTGAAGCTTTCTTT	CASSAQWTAEAFF
TRBD1	few	TRBV15	TRBJ2-1	16	TGTGCCACCAGCAGAAGGGGGCAGGGGTCCGGCAATGAGCAGTTCTTC	CATSRRGQGSGNEQFF
TRBD2	-	TRBV5-1	TRBJ2-5	14	TGCGCCAGCAGCTCTGCGGGAGCGCAAGAGACCCAGTACTTC	CASSSAGAQETQYF
-	-	TRBV7-2	TRBJ2-5	14	TGTGCCAGCAGCTTAGGAAGGGGGATGTTGGCCCAGTACTTC	CASSLGRGMLAQYF
TRBD2	few	TRBV3-1/TRBV3-2	TRBJ2-1	17	TGTGCCAGCAGCCTCCTACAGGGACTAGCGGGCCTCAATGAGCAGTTCTTC	CASSLLQGLAGLNEQFF
TRBD2	-	TRBV7-8	TRBJ2-5	15	TGTGCCAGCAGCTTAGCCGGGACTATAAGAGAGACCCAGTACTTC	CASSLAGTIRETQYF
TRBD1	-	TRBV5-1	TRBJ1-1	15	TGCGCCAGCAGCTTGGCCGGGACAGGGGGGACTGAAGCTTTCTTT	CASSLAGTGGTEAFF
TRBD2	-	TRBV19	TRBJ2-2	16	TGTGCCAGTAGAAGGGGACTAGCGGGAGGTTCCGGGGAGCTGTTTTTT	CASRRGLAGGSGELFF
TRBD1	-	TRBV6-5	TRBJ1-2	15	TGTGCCAGCAGTTACTCGGCAACAGGGGTTTATGGCTACACCTTC	CASSYSATGVYGYTF
-	-	TRBV3-1/TRBV3-2	TRBJ2-3	13	TGTGCCAGCAGGGGCGGGATGGCAGATACGCAGTATTTT	CASRGGMADTQYF
-	-	TRBV10-1	TRBJ2-3	14	TGCGCCAGCAGTGAGTACAGGGGCACAGATACGCAGTATTTT	CASSEYRGTDTQYF
-	-	TRBV15	TRBJ1-2	13	TGTGCCACCAGCAAAGGGGGGGACTATGGCTACACCTTC	CATSKGGDYGYTF
TRBD1	-	TRBV27	TRBJ2-7	16	TGTGCCAGCAGTTTATCCCTCCCGGGACAGAGTTACGAGCAGTACTTC	CASSLSLPGQSYEQYF
-	few	TRBV6-5	TRBJ2-2	12	TGTGCCAGCACGGGTGGCACCGGGGAGCTGTTTTTT	CASTGGTGELFF
-	-	TRBV4-1	TRBJ1-4	15	TGCGCCAGCAGCCGAGGGAGCCCGGTAGAGGAAAAACTGTTTTTT	CASSRGSPVEEKLFF
TRBD2	-	TRBV24-1	TRBJ2-5	15	TGTGCCACCAGTGATCCCGGACTAGCGAAAGAGACCCAGTACTTC	CATSDPGLAKETQYF
-	once	TRBV2	TRBJ1-5	14	TGTGCCAGCAGTGAGGGACAACGCAATCAGCCCCAGCATTTT	CASSEGQRNQPQHF
TRBD2	-	TRBV11-2	TRBJ2-5	14	TGTGCCAGCAGCTTAGATCGCGGGAGAGAGACCCAGTACTTC	CASSLDRGRETQYF
-	-	TRBV5-1	TRBJ1-1	13	TGCGCCAGCCGGGAGGGCCCGAACACTGAAGCTTTCTTT	CASREGPNTEAFF
TRBD2	once	TRBV6-5	TRBJ2-7	13	TGTGCCAGCAGAAACCAGCTAGCGGGGGAGCAGTACTTC	CASRNQLAGEQYF
-	-	TRBV11-3	TRBJ2-2	15	TGTGCCAGCAGCTTAGGAGGCCCTACCGCCGGGGAGCTGTTTTTT	CASSLGGPTAGELFF
TRBD1	few	TRBV6-1	TRBJ2-7	17	TGTGCCAGCAGTGAAGGTTGGGGACAGGGTGGCACCTACGAGCAGTACTTC	CASSEGWGQGGTYEQYF
-	-	TRBV6-5	TRBJ1-1	15	TGTGCCAGCAGTTACTCGTATCGGGTGAACACTGAAGCTTTCTTT	CASSYSYRVNTEAFF
-	-	TRBV6-1	TRBJ2-7	13	TGTGCCAGCAGTGAAGGACAGCACTACGAGCAGTACTTC	CASSEGQHYEQYF
-	-	TRBV18	TRBJ2-5	15	TGTGCCAGCTCACCGGAGTACTCGGTCGGAGAGACCCAGTACTTC	CASSPEYSVGETQYF
-	once	TRBV6-5	TRBJ2-1	13	TGTGCCAGCACCTTAAGACAGTACAATGAGCAGTTCTTC	CASTLRQYNEQFF
TRBD2	-	TRBV4-3	TRBJ2-1	16	TGCGCCAGCAGCCAAGATTTACTAGCGACTTACAATGAGCAGTTCTTC	CASSQDLLATYNEQFF
-	-	TRBV5-6	TRBJ2-7	12	TGTGCCAGCAGCTATACAGACTACGAGCAGTACTTC	CASSYTDYEQYF
TRBD1	-	TRBV5-1	TRBJ1-1	14	TGCGCCAGCAGCGCGCCGGGACAGGGGGTTGAAGCTTTCTTT	CASSAPGQGVEAFF
-	-	TRBV2	TRBJ2-2	15	TGTGCCAGCAGTTGGTCTACAGAGAACACCGGGGAGCTGTTTTTT	CASSWSTENTGELFF